This TCR beta chain derives from a study of shared clonotypes between healthy human individuals (dated by TCRdb to about 2020). Concerning the study at large: Two women and a few men aged 18 to 49 years were included in the cohort. To increase sequencing depth and limit assay-specific biases, TCR repertoire library preparation and sequencing were carried out by different laboratories using diverse techniques. For each donor, three plates each were used for CD4 naive and CD4 memory, two plates were used for CD8 naive, and one plate was used for CD8 memory. Each donor's leukapheresis produced roughly between about 0.8 and 8.9 billion PBMCs. To estimate repertoire size and how much clonotypes are shared between individuals, the study performed deep sequencing of blood TCR repertoires from about five healthy adults.

Based on the germline V gene (reference sequence), the CDR1 and CDR2 sequences are LNHDA and SQIVND. The CDR3 spans 13 residues, from the cysteine through the phenylalanine. The DNA shown is the 39-base CDR3, in frame from base 1. The germline V end is reduced by 2 bases and the J end by 6 bases; junction bases left unmatched: 4. Comments on this clone: Its antigen is still unknown. No much larger clone is present one base from it, and per-base qualities are unavailable. Other DNA sequences from this sample encode an identical CDR3 as well.

Study-wide findings and limitations: Rarefaction of sorted-subset datasets indicated incomplete sequencing despite the large sequencing depth. Estimated clonotype richness was generally larger for naive than for memory subsets. Higher generation probabilities were observed for clonotypes shared by all four sorted-subset donors than for non-shared clonotypes. Pairwise subsampling led to the expectation that sequencing depth would affect the degree of clonotype sharing among donors. When a few donors were compared, the shared fraction of clonotypes was 5% to 6.5% for naive CD4, over 3% for naive CD8, 2% to 2.5% for memory CD4, and 0.4% for memory CD8. Sampling was restricted to blood, and TCR repertoires in tissue are likely to differ from TCR repertoires in blood. Because the study included a small number of donors, the genetic and exposure-history diversity represented was limited.

TCR CDR3 regions were amplified from genomic DNA by multiplex PCR using the deep immunoSEQ assay. Genomic DNA extracted from each cell subset was distributed evenly over all wells of several immunoSEQ 96-well plates, and each plate served as one replicate. For sorted subsets, 150 to 200 ng genomic DNA, equal to tens of thousands of T cell genomes, was loaded into each replicate PCR. Purified libraries were measured with a Qubit 3.0 fluorometer, size-checked on a Bioanalyzer 2100, and measured again with the KAPA Library Quantification kit. A separate single-read 150-cycle Illumina NextSeq 550 flow cell was used to sequence each immunoSEQ 96-well plate. The original methods were these. Because only junctional sequences without quality scores were contained in the immunoSEQ output, filtering matching that applied to full-length reads could not be performed. Sequences were annotated with PyIR, a Python wrapper for IgBLAST v1.9, using IMGT germline references to assign V/J genes and CDR3. Reads were filtered out if the reads had weak V/J assignments (E-value above 1e-6), no CDR3, stop codons, out-of-frame junctions, or ambiguous translated residues. V3J clonotypes were defined as sequences sharing the same inferred V gene, J gene, and CDR3 amino acid sequence. The percentage overlap between two repertoires was calculated by dividing the number of shared unique clonotypes by the size of the smaller repertoire. RTK rarefaction, the Chao1 estimator, and Recon v2.1 estimates of unobserved clonotypes were used to assess repertoire richness. For all TCRbeta clonotypes obtained by the gDNA method from a handful of donors, generation probabilities were computed with OLGA. Entries here come from immuneACCESS through TCRdb and include only in-frame sequences with V and J called. Some clones fail to appear in such tables; in the studies checked, an unresolved V gene covers under half of the shortfall, and the cause of the remainder is unknown. The DNA was the basis for D and trimming; V, J and clone size are from that table. The sample table holds some 2 million clones, of which about 95% were seen once. Jointly, the top ten make up roughly 1.1% of the sample.

CD8 naive samples consisted of CD45RO-negative cells that were positively selected for CCR7, yielding a CD45RA+CCR7+ population without TemRA cells. Donors were healthy HIV-negative adults with no recently reported acute infections or vaccinations. Every donor was a Caucasian adult living in Nashville, Tennessee, USA. After blood collection by leukapheresis, PBMCs were isolated using Ficoll-Histopaque density gradient centrifugation and then cryopreserved in the vapor phase of liquid nitrogen. Analytical flow cytometry was used to check the purity and quantity of each magnetically sorted T cell population. Genomic DNA was isolated from every sorted fraction and measured by UV absorbance on a Nanodrop 2000c.

This chain is built from TRBV19 and TRBJ2-7, and 7 junctional nucleotides match TRBD2. Sequencing input: naive CD8+ T cells sorted from blood. The label giving this sample's cell subset or site can be read as: CD45RA+CCR7+. This TCR was recovered from a man aged 18 to 35 in good health. Here the CDR3 is given as CASSISSGGEQYF. The nucleotide sequence is given as TGTGCCAGTAGTATATCTAGCGGAGGCGAGCAGTACTTC.